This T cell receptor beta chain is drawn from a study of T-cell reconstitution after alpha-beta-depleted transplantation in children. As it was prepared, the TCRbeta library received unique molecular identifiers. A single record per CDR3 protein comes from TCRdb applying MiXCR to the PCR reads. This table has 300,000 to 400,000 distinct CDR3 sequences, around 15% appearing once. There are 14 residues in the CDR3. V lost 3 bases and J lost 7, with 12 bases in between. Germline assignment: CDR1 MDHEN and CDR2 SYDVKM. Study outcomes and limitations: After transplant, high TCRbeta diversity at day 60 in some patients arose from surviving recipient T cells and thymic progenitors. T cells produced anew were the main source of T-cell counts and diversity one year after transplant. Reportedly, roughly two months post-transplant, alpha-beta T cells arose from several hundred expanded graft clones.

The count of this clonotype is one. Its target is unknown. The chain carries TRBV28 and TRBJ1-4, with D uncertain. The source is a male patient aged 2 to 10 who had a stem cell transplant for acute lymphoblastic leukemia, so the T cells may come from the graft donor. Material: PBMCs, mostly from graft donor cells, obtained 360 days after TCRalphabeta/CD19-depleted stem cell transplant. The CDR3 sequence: CASSFMDPTEKLFF. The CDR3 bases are TGTGCCAGCAGTTTTATGGACCCCACTGAAAAACTGTTTTTT.